These T cell receptor beta chains were read from a single sample in a study of cytomegalovirus exposure and HLA in healthy donors. Profiling relied on immunoSEQ multiplex PCR, and the TCRdb table lists in-frame clones only, not all of them. The sample lists approximately 150,000 clones; roughly 89% were seen once. Sequenced input: PBMCs. These receptors were obtained from a man between 18 and 35 years old in good health and CMV-seropositive. Each CDR3 is given with its conserved first and last residue.

v_call,cdr3_aa
TRBV30,CAWSSGNQPQHF
TRBV6-5,CASSQLAGSPYEQYF
TRBV29-1,CSVEDLEREAFF
TRBV7-9,CASSPGLAWNTGELFF
TRBV5-1,CASSSLAGSSETQYF
TRBV27,CASSWTGRGTQYF
TRBV28,CASSLSQERTEAFF
TRBV6-5,CASTGEGYGYTF
TRBV10-1,CASSPGISQPQHF
TRBV11-2,CASSFPTGHYTDTQYF
TRBV18,CASSPITGTYMEQYF
TRBV5-6,CASSPSTRDRVYGYTF
TRBV5-1,CASSLGRREGTDTQYF
TRBV30,CAWSVQQYNEQFF
TRBV12-5,CASGSGAPYEQYF
TRBV30,CAWSVRQDTEAFF
TRBV28,CASSLGGVNTGELFF
TRBV5-4,CASSRTGVGNTIYF
TRBV7-9,CASSQGGPGYTF
TRBV4-1,CASSQDSQGFYGYTF
TRBV29-1,CSVQGSTEAFF
TRBV2,CASSDVGTGEETQYF
TRBV18,CASSPQTGIENTIYF
TRBV6-5,CASLLGDGTEAFF
TRBV5-1,CASSLAGGDGYTF
TRBV6-5,CASSYSMASGANVLTF
TRBV4-2,CASSQEGWGSNNSPLHF
TRBV11-2,CASSLAFAETQYF
TRBV19,CASKRQSSSYEQYF
TRBV7-9,CASSLDRGFTDTQYF
TRBV28,CASSRGLSSYNSPLHF
TRBV7-6,CASSRVTGGAGGELFF
TRBV18,CASSPGQSNEKLFF
TRBV5-1,CASSLGAGPDEQYF
TRBV5-1,CASSLQGSYNSPLHF
TRBV7-3,CASSSYTGELFF
TRBV19,CASRGGINPRGFGYTF
TRBV19,CASSYSGGYEQYF
TRBV28,CASSLAGPSSRTQYF
TRBV18,CASSPKGFQETQYF
TRBV6-5,CASSSHGELSSYEQYF
TRBV6-5,CASSYLGDGNTIYF
TRBV28,CASSQLYEQYF
TRBV28,CASRTNRGLSNQPQHF
TRBV29-1,CSVGPRDRTGNHGYTF
TRBV2,CASRAGGSSGNTIYF